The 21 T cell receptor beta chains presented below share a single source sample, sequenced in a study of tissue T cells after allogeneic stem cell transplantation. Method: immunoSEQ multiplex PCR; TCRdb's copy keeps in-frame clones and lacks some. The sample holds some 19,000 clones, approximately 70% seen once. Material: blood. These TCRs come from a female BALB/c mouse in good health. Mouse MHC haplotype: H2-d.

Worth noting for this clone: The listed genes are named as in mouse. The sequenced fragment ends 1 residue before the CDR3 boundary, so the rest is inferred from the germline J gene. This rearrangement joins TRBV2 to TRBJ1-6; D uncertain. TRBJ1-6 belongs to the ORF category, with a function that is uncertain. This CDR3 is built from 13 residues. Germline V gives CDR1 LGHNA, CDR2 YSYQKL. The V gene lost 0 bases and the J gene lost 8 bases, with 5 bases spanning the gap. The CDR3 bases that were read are TGTGCCAGCAGCCAAGAAAGTGATTCGCCCCTCTAC. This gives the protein CASSQESDSPLY. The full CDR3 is CASSQESDSPLYF.

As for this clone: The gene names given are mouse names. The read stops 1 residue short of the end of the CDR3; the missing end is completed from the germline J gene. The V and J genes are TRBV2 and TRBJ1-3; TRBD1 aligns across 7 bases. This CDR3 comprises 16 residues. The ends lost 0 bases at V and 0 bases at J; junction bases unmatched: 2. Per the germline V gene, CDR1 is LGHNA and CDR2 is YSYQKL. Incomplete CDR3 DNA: TGTGCCAGCAGCCAAGAGGGGACAGTTTCTGGAAATACGCTCTAT. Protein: CASSQEGTVSGNTLY. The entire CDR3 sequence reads CASSQEGTVSGNTLYF. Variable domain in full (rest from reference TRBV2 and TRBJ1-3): DPKIIQKPKYLVAVTGSEKILICEQYLGHNAMYWYRQSAKKPLEFMFSYSYQKLMDNQTASSRFQPQSSKKNHLDLQITALKPDDSATYFCASSQEGTVSGNTLYFGEGSRLIVV.

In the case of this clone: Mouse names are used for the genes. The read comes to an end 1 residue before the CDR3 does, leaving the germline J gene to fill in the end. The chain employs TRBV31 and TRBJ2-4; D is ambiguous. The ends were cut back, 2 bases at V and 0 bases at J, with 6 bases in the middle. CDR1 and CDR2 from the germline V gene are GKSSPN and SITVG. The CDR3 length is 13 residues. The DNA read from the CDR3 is TGTGCCTGGAGTAGGGATAGTCAAAACACCTTGTAC. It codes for CAWSRDSQNTLY. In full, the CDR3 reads CAWSRDSQNTLYF. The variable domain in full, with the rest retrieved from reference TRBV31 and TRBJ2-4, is AQTIHQWPVAEIKAVGSPLSLGCTIKGKSSPNLYWYWQATGGTLQQLFYSITVGQVESVVQLNLSASRPKDDQFILSTEKLLLSHSGFYLCAWSRDSQNTLYFGAGTRLSVL.

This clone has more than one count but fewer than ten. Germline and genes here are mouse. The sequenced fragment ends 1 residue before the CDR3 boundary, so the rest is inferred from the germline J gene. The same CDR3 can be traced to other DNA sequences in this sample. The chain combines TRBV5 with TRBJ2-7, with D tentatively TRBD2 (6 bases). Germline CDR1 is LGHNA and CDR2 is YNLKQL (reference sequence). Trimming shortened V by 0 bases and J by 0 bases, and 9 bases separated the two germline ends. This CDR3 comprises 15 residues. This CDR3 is CASSQDWGSSYEQYF. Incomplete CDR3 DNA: TGTGCCAGCAGCCAAGATTGGGGGAGCTCCTATGAACAGTAC.

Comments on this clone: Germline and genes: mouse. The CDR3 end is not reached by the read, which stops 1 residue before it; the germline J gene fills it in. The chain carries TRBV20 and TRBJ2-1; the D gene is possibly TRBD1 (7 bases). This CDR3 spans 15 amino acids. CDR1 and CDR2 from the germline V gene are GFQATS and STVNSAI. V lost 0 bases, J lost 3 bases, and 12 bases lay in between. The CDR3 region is CGAREGQGGYAEQFF. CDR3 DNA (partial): TGTGGTGCTAGGGAGGGGCAGGGGGGCTATGCTGAGCAGTTC.

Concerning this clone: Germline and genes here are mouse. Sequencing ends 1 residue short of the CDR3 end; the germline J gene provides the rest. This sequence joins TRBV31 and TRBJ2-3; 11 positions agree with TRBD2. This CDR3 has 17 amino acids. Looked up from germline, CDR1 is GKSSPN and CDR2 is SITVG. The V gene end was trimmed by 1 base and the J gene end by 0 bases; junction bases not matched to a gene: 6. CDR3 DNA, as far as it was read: TGTGCCTGGAGTCCGGGGACTGGGGGTTCTAGTGCAGAAACGCTGTAT. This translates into CAWSPGTGGSSAETLY. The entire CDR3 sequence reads CAWSPGTGGSSAETLYF.

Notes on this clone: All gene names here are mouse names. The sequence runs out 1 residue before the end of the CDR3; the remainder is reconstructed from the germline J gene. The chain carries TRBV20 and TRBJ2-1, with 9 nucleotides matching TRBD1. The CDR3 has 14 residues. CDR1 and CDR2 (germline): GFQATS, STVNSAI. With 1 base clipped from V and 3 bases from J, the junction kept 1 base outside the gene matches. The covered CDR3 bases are TGTGGTGCTAGGGGGGGACAGGGCTATGCTGAGCAGTTC. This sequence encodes CGARGGQGYAEQF. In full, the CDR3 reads CGARGGQGYAEQFF. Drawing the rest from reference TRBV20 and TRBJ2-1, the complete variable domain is GALVYQYPRRTICKSGTSMRMECQAVGFQATSVAWYRQSPQKTFELIALSTVNSAIKYEQNFTQEKFPISHPNLSFSSMTVLNAYLEDRGLYLCGARGGQGYAEQFFGPGTRLTVL.

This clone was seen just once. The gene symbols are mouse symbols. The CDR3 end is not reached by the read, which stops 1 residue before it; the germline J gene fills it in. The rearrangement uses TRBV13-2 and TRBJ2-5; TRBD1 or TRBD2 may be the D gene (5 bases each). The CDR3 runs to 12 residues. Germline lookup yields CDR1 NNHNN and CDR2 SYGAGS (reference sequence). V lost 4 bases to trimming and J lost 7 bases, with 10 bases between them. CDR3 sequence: CASGSLGHTQYF. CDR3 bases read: TGTGCCAGCGGTTCCCTGGGACACACCCAGTAC.

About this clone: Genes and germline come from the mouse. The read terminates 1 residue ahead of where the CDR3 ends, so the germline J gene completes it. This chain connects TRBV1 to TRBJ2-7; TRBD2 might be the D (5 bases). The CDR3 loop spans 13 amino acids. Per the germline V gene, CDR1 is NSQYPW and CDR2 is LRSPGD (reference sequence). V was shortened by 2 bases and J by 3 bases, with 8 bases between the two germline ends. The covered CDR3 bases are TGCACCTGCAGTGCATCGGACTTCTATGAACAGTAC. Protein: CTCSASDFYEQY. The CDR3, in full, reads CTCSASDFYEQYF.

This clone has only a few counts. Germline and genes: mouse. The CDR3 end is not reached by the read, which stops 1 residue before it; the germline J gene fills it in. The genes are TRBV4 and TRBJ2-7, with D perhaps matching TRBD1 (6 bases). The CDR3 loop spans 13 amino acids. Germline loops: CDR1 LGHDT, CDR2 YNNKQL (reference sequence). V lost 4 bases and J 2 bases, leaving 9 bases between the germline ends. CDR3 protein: CASSFYRAYEQYF. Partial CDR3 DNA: TGTGCCAGCAGCTTTTACAGGGCCTATGAACAGTAC.

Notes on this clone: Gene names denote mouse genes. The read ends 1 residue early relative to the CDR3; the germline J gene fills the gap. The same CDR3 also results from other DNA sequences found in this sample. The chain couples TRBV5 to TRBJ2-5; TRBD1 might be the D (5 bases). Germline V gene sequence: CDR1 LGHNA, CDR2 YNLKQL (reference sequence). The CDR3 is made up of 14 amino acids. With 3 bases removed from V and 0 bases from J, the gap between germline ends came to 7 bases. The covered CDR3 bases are TGTGCCAGCAGCCAGACAGTTAACCAAGACACCCAGTAC. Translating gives CASSQTVNQDTQY. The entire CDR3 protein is CASSQTVNQDTQYF.

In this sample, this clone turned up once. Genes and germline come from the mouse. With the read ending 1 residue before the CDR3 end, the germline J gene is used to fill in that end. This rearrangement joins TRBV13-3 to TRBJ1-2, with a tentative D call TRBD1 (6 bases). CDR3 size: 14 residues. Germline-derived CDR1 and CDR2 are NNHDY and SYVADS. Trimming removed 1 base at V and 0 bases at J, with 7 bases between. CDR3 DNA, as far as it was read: TGTGCCAGCAGTGATCAGGGGACAAACTCCGACTACACC. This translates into CASSDQGTNSDYT. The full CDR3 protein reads CASSDQGTNSDYTF.

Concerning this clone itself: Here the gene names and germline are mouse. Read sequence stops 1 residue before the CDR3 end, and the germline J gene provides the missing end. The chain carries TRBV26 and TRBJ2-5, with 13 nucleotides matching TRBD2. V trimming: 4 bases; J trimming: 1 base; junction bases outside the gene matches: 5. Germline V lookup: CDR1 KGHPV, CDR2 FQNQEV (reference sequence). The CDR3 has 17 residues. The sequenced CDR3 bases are TGTGCCAGCAGTCGGAAGGGACTGGGGGGGGACCAAGACACCCAGTAC. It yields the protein CASSRKGLGGDQDTQY. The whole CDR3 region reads CASSRKGLGGDQDTQYF.

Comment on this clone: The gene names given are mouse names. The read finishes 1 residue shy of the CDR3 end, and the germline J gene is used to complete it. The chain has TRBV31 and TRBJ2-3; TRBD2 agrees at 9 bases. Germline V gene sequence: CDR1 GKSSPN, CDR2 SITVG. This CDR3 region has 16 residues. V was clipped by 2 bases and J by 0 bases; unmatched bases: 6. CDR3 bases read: TGTGCCTGGAGTTCCCGACTGGGGGCTAGTGCAGAAACGCTGTAT. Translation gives CAWSSRLGASAETLY. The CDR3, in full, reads CAWSSRLGASAETLYF.

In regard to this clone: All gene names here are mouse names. The part of the CDR3 DNA that was read is TGTGCCAGCAGTGGGGGACAGGGGGCTTCCAACGAAAGATTATTT. Amino acid sequence: CASSGGQGASNERLF. The complete CDR3 sequence is CASSGGQGASNERLFF. The chain carries TRBV13-3 and TRBJ1-4, with 12 positions matching TRBD1. Read sequence stops 1 residue before the CDR3 end, and the germline J gene provides the missing end. Trimming at V came to 3 bases and at J to 1 base, leaving 1 base not matched to a gene. Germline lookup yields CDR1 NNHDY and CDR2 SYVADS. This CDR3 comprises 16 residues. Using reference TRBV13-3 and TRBJ1-4 for the parts outside the CDR3, the full variable domain is EAAVTQSPRSKVAVTGGKVTLSCHQTNNHDYMYWYRQDTGHGLRLIHYSYVADSTEKGDIPDGYKASRPSQENFSLILELASLSQTAVYFCASSGGQGASNERLFFGHGTKLSVL.

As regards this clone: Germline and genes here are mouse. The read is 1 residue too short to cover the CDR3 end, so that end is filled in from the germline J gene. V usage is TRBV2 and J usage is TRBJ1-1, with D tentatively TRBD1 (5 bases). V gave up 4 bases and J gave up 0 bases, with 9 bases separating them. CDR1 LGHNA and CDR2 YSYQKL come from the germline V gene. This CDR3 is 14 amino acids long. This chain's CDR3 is CASSPRAANTEVFF. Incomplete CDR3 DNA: TGTGCCAGCAGCCCCAGGGCTGCAAACACAGAAGTCTTC.

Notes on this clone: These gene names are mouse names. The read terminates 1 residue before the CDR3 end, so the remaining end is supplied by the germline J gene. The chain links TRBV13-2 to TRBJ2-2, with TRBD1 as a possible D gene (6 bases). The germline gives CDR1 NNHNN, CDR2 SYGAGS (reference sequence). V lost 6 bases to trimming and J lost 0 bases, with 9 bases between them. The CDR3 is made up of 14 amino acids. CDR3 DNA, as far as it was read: TGTGCCAGCGAGAGGGGGACAAACACCGGGCAGCTCTAC. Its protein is CASERGTNTGQLY. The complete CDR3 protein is CASERGTNTGQLYF.

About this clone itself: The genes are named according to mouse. The sequenced part of the CDR3 DNA is TGTGCCAGCGGTGATGGTGGGGGCAGGGGCACCTTGTAC. Translated: CASGDGGGRGTLY. The full CDR3 protein is CASGDGGGRGTLYF. The V gene is TRBV13-2, the J gene TRBJ2-4; possibly TRBD1 or TRBD2 for D (6 bases each). The observed sequence ends 1 residue before the CDR3 terminus, with the missing tail filled in from the germline J gene. The CDR3 has 14 amino acids. V was clipped by 0 bases and J by 8 bases, with 13 bases between them. Germline V gives CDR1 NNHNN, CDR2 SYGAGS (reference sequence).

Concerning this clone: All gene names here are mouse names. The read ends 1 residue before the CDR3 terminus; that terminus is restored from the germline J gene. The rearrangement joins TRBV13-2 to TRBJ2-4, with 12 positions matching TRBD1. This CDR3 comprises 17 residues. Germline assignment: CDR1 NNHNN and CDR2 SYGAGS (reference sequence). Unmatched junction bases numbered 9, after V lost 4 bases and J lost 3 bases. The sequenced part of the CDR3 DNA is TGTGCCAGCGGTCCCGGGACAGGGGGCGGGCGGCAAAACACCTTGTAC. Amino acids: CASGPGTGGGRQNTLY. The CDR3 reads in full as CASGPGTGGGRQNTLYF.

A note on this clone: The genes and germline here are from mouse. Partial CDR3 DNA: TGTGCCAGCAGTTTCTTAGAAAACGAAAGATTATTT. Amino acids: CASSFLENERLF. Given in full, the CDR3 is CASSFLENERLFF. This chain uses TRBV14 with TRBJ1-4; D call uncertain. The read is 1 residue too short to cover the CDR3 end, so that end is filled in from the germline J gene. The CDR3 runs to 13 residues. From germline, CDR1 is SGHDT and CDR2 FRDEAV. Trimming stripped 0 bases from V and 5 bases from J, with 5 bases between.

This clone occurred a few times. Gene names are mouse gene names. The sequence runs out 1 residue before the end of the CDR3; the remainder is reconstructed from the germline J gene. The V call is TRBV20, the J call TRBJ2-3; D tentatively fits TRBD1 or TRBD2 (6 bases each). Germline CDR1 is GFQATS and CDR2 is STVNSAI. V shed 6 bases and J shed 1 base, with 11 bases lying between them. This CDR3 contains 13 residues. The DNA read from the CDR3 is TGTGGTGCCCGGGGGCGCGGTGCAGAAACGCTGTAT. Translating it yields CGARGRGAETLY. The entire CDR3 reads CGARGRGAETLYF.